This is a list of T cell receptor beta chains from one sample in a study of blood T cell repertoires in COVID-19. Assay: immunoSEQ multiplex PCR; the TCRdb copy retains only in-frame clones and omits some. This table holds about 28,000 clones, roughly 85% found once. The source material was peripheral blood. The source is a human donor in a cohort sampled during active COVID-19. The CDR3 runs from the conserved cysteine through the conserved F or W. The order of the fields is clone size, V gene, J gene, D gene, CDR3 protein, CDR3 DNA. The D gene is left open where the match is weak. Only some rows state a clone size, as once, few, many or a class for expanded clones.

>once|TRBV18|TRBJ1-2|TRBD1
CASSLRDSVNYGYTF
TGTGCCAGCTCCCTCAGGGACAGCGTAAACTATGGCTACACCTTC
>medium-sized|TRBV7-9|TRBJ2-1|TRBD2
CASSTRTSGGTLGEQFF
TGTGCCAGCAGCACCCGGACTAGCGGGGGCACCTTAGGGGAGCAGTTCTTC
>once|TRBV7-3|TRBJ2-3|NA
CASSLMARGITDTQYF
TGTGCCAGCAGCTTAATGGCGCGGGGAATCACAGATACGCAGTATTTT
>NA|TRBV2|TRBJ2-7|NA
CASQTGYEQYF
TGTGCCAGCCAAACAGGCTACGAGCAGTACTTC
>NA|TRBV24-1|TRBJ2-7|TRBD2
CATSDQSSGGDEQYF
TGTGCCACCAGTGATCAATCTAGCGGGGGCGACGAGCAGTACTTC
>NA|TRBV30|TRBJ1-5|TRBD1
CAWSTMGGQAANQPQHF
TGTGCCTGGAGTACGATGGGGGGACAGGCGGCCAATCAGCCCCAGCATTTT
>NA|TRBV7-2|TRBJ2-2|NA
CASSLASVTGELFF
TGTGCCAGCAGCTTGGCCTCAGTCACCGGGGAGCTGTTTTTT
>NA|TRBV7-2|TRBJ2-2|TRBD2
CAFQRGTPNTGELFF
TGTGCCTTCCAGCGGGGTACTCCGAACACCGGGGAGCTGTTTTTT
>NA|TRBV13|TRBJ1-2|NA
CASSLGPGNYGYTF
TGTGCCAGCAGCTTAGGCCCCGGTAACTATGGCTACACCTTC
>few|TRBV7-9|TRBJ2-1|TRBD2
CASSLWPRVAGEYNEQFF
TGTGCCAGCAGCTTATGGCCTAGGGTAGCGGGGGAGTACAATGAGCAGTTCTTC
>once|TRBV11-1|TRBJ2-7|NA
CASSLTQGSYEQYF
TGTGCCAGCAGCTTAACCCAGGGCTCCTACGAGCAGTACTTC
>NA|TRBV7-2|TRBJ2-7|NA
CASSLGRAGPYEQYF
TGTGCCAGCAGCTTAGGACGGGCGGGGCCCTACGAGCAGTACTTC
>NA|TRBV6-6|TRBJ1-5|TRBD1
CASSLWGQGDNQPQHF
TGTGCCAGCAGCCTTTGGGGACAGGGAGACAATCAGCCCCAGCATTTT
>NA|TRBV7-2|TRBJ2-7|NA
CASSPPGNEQYF
TGTGCCAGCAGCCCTCCCGGGAACGAGCAGTACTTC
>NA|TRBV3-1/TRBV3-2|TRBJ2-7|NA
CATAGATYEQYF
TGTGCCACCGCGGGGGCCACCTACGAGCAGTACTTC
>NA|TRBV6-5|TRBJ2-7|NA
CASSYGSGPTYEQYF
TGTGCCAGCAGTTACGGGTCAGGGCCTACCTACGAGCAGTACTTC
>NA|TRBV7-6|TRBJ1-3|NA
CASSSSGRGNTIYF
TGTGCCAGCAGCTCCTCGGGAAGGGGAAACACCATATATTTT
>NA|TRBV15|TRBJ1-2|NA
CATSRERYTNYGYTF
TGTGCCACCAGCAGAGAACGGTATACTAACTATGGCTACACCTTC
>NA|TRBV5-1|TRBJ2-5|NA
CASSFPGLETQYF
TGCGCCAGCAGCTTCCCGGGTCTCGAGACCCAGTACTTC
>NA|TRBV9|TRBJ1-5|TRBD1
CASSVTGGDNQPQHF
TGTGCCAGCAGCGTGACAGGGGGCGATAATCAGCCCCAGCATTTT
>NA|TRBV6-5|TRBJ1-2|NA
CASSPQDYGYTF
TGTGCCAGCAGCCCCCAGGACTATGGCTACACCTTC
>NA|TRBV7-2|TRBJ2-2|TRBD2
CASSLYGVAGDTGELFF
TGTGCCAGCAGCTTATATGGAGTAGCGGGGGACACCGGGGAGCTGTTTTTT
>NA|TRBV9|TRBJ2-1|TRBD2
CASSVGSGGYNEQFF
TGTGCCAGCAGCGTGGGAAGCGGGGGGTACAATGAGCAGTTCTTC
>NA|TRBV28|TRBJ1-1|NA
CASSFGVGRNTEAFF
TGTGCCAGCAGTTTCGGGGTGGGGAGGAACACTGAAGCTTTCTTT
>NA|TRBV3-1/TRBV3-2|TRBJ2-7|TRBD1
CASRPGQASYEQYF
TGTGCCAGCAGACCGGGACAGGCCTCCTACGAGCAGTACTTC
>NA|TRBV11-3|TRBJ2-7|TRBD1
CASSLERTGGAYEQYF
TGTGCCAGCAGCTTAGAAAGAACAGGGGGAGCCTACGAGCAGTACTTC
>few|TRBV19|TRBJ1-5|TRBD1
CASSMGTASNQPQHF
TGTGCCAGTAGTATGGGGACAGCTAGCAATCAGCCCCAGCATTTT
>NA|TRBV12-3/TRBV12-4|TRBJ1-2|NA
CASSPLRTGGYTF
TGTGCCAGCAGCCCACTGCGGACGGGGGGCTACACCTTC
>NA|TRBV4-1|TRBJ2-7|TRBD2
CASSQDSSGGYEQYF
TGCGCCAGCAGCCAAGATTCTAGCGGGGGGTACGAGCAGTACTTC
>once|TRBV5-5|TRBJ2-4|NA
CASSLTGLENIQYF
TGTGCCAGCAGCCTTACAGGGTTGGAAAACATTCAGTACTTC
>NA|TRBV7-2|TRBJ2-3|NA
CASSLGRAADTQYF
TGTGCCAGCAGCTTAGGGCGGGCCGCAGATACGCAGTATTTT
>once|TRBV19|TRBJ1-1|NA
CASIPDRLNTEAFF
TGTGCCAGTATCCCCGACAGGCTCAACACTGAAGCTTTCTTT
>once|TRBV29-1|TRBJ2-7|NA
CSVTTGAYEQYF
TGCAGCGTTACCACAGGAGCCTACGAGCAGTACTTC
>NA|TRBV6-5|TRBJ1-3|TRBD1
CASRIDRAGNTIYF
TGTGCCAGCAGGATAGACAGGGCTGGAAACACCATATATTTT
>NA|TRBV9|TRBJ1-1|TRBD1
CASNNLDRGPEAFF
TGTGCCAGCAACAATTTGGACAGGGGCCCTGAAGCTTTCTTT
>NA|TRBV9|TRBJ2-7|TRBD2
CASSVTSGAYEQYF
TGTGCCAGCAGCGTGACTAGCGGGGCCTACGAGCAGTACTTC
>NA|TRBV7-8|TRBJ1-4|NA
CASSLRGTATNEKLFF
TGTGCCAGCAGCTTACGGGGGACCGCAACTAATGAAAAACTGTTTTTT
>NA|TRBV30|TRBJ2-7|NA
CAWSVWLAHEQYF
TGTGCCTGGAGTGTATGGCTAGCGCACGAGCAGTACTTC
>NA|TRBV6-2/TRBV6-3|TRBJ1-6|NA
CASSLLPRGRENSPLHF
TGTGCCAGCAGTCTACTCCCCCGCGGACGGGAAAATTCACCCCTCCACTTT
>NA|TRBV13|TRBJ1-2|NA
CASSLGRSYGYTF
TGTGCCAGCAGCTTAGGCCGGTCCTATGGCTACACCTTC